This is a list of T cell receptor beta chains from one sample in a study of blood T cell repertoires in COVID-19. The protocol was immunoSEQ multiplex PCR, while the TCRdb copy is restricted to in-frame clones and leaves out a portion. The sample lists some 350,000 clones; about four fifths were seen once. The sample taken for sequencing was peripheral blood. The receptors were sampled from a man aged 30-40 years with active or convalescent COVID-19. The CDR3 runs from the conserved cysteine through the conserved F or W. Each record gives: V gene, D gene, J gene, clone size, CDR3 DNA, CDR3 protein. A D gene is named only where the DNA matches it firmly. The size field is filled for only some rows; it gives once, few, many or a size class.

>TRBV19|TRBD1|TRBJ1-2|.
TGTGCCAGTAGTACCCTGGTGCAGGGGGAAGGCTACACCTTC
CASSTLVQGEGYTF
>TRBV19|.|TRBJ2-1|.
TGTGCCAGTAGTATAGGGGCGGGGGCTTCCTACAATGAGCAGTTCTTC
CASSIGAGASYNEQFF
>TRBV6-2/TRBV6-3|.|TRBJ2-2|.
TGTGCCAGCAGTTACTTGCAGGGGAACACCGGGGAGCTGTTTTTT
CASSYLQGNTGELFF
>TRBV9|.|TRBJ2-5|.
TGTGCCAGCAGCGCGACTAGTCGGGGAGAGACCCAGTACTTC
CASSATSRGETQYF
>TRBV12-3/TRBV12-4|.|TRBJ2-1|.
TGTGCCAGCAGCAGGGGGGTCGGCAATGAGCAGTTCTTC
CASSRGVGNEQFF
>TRBV10-3|.|TRBJ2-4|.
TGTGCCATCAGTGACGGGTCTAGGGGAAACATTCAGTACTTC
CAISDGSRGNIQYF
>TRBV4-1|.|TRBJ1-5|.
TGCGCCAGCAGCCAAGTGGGGCGACGCGGCCAGCCCCAGCATTTT
CASSQVGRRGQPQHF
>TRBV25-1|TRBD1|TRBJ1-4|few
TGTGCCAGGGTGAGACAGGGCCATGAAAAACTGTTTTTT
CARVRQGHEKLFF
>TRBV11-2|.|TRBJ2-3|.
TGTGCCAGCAGCTTATGGACAGGGAGGGGGGATACGCAGTATTTT
CASSLWTGRGDTQYF
>TRBV5-5|.|TRBJ1-3|.
TGTGCCAGCAGCAGTTCAGCCCTAGCTCTCTCTGGAAACACCATATATTTT
CASSSSALALSGNTIYF
>TRBV3-1/TRBV3-2|TRBD2|TRBJ2-1|.
TGTGCCAGCAGCCAAGGTCTAGCGGACCACCCCGGTGAGCAGTTCTTC
CASSQGLADHPGEQFF
>TRBV11-2|.|TRBJ2-5|.
TGTGCCAGCAGCCCGGACTATTCACAAGAGACCCAGTACTTC
CASSPDYSQETQYF
>TRBV7-3|.|TRBJ1-1|.
TGTGCCAGCAGCTCAACCATGAACACTGAAGCTTTCTTT
CASSSTMNTEAFF
>TRBV12-3/TRBV12-4|.|TRBJ1-1|.
TGTGCCAGCAACTCGAGGACAGTGGCTTTCTTT
CASNSRTVAFF
>TRBV21-1|.|TRBJ2-1|few
TGTGCCAGCAGCCGTCCCGGGACAGGGAGGATCGGCAATGAGCAGTTCTTC
CASSRPGTGRIGNEQFF
>TRBV4-3|.|TRBJ1-4|.
TGCGCCAGCAGCCCGGCGGTAGCAAGTAATGAAAAACTGTTTTTT
CASSPAVASNEKLFF
>TRBV27|TRBD1|TRBJ1-5|.
TGTGCCAGCAGTCTACAGGGGAATCAGCCCCAGCATTTT
CASSLQGNQPQHF
>TRBV5-6|.|TRBJ2-3|.
TGTGCCAGCAGCCCTCTGGCGACTACAGATACGCAGTATTTT
CASSPLATTDTQYF
>TRBV2|TRBD1|TRBJ1-4|.
TGTGCCAGCAGTATATCCCAGGGGGCTGATGAAAAACTGTTTTTT
CASSISQGADEKLFF
>TRBV5-4|TRBD1|TRBJ2-7|.
TGTGCCAGCAGCGTGGACAGGGCCTACGAGCAGTACTTC
CASSVDRAYEQYF